A single T cell receptor beta chain is shown here with its context. Its target is not known. Healthy individuals who donated bone marrow served as the donors. The source of the sample is a study of cytomegalovirus exposure and HLA in healthy donors. On the study more broadly: Across about 400 genotyped donors, about 86% landed in the Caucasian-associated ancestry cluster.

Findings and limits, study-wide: For most TCR beta V segments, an earlier analysis put the productive rate at about 87% or about 30% of the time. A later analysis showed that HLA-associated TCR beta chains had undergone more clonal expansion than equally common others.

The CDR3 runs 16 residues. CDR1 and CDR2 from the germline V gene are SGHRS and YFSETQ. V lost 7 bases and J lost 8; bases outside the gene matches: 10. A multiplex PCR was run with 60 Vbeta primers and 13 Jbeta primers. Method: immunoSEQ multiplex PCR; TCRdb's copy keeps in-frame clones and lacks some. Here the sample spans under 150,000 clones, 70% to 85% being singletons. The genes are TRBV5-1 and TRBJ2-4; 15 bases are shared with TRBD2. Sequencing was performed on PBMCs. This sequence was found in a woman in her late teens or twenties in good health and CMV-seronegative. As DNA, the CDR3 is TGCGCCAGCGGAACTGGGACTAGCGGGAGGTCGGACATTCAGTACTTC. Translation: CASGTGTSGRSDIQYF.